The 10 T cell receptor beta chains in this list originate from one sample, sequenced in a study of tumor-infiltrating lymphocytes in primary liver carcinoma. Making TCR beta cDNA involved around 520 ng total RNA and a constant-region primer. Libraries covering TCR beta were generated through three nested multiplex PCR rounds (using a slightly modified ARM-PCR). Forward primers for TRBV1-TRBV30 and a C-beta reverse primer served the first two PCR rounds, at approximately 10 cycles each. TCRdb re-derived calls from the multiplex PCR reads in MiXCR, one entry per CDR3 protein. Here the sample spans around 50,000 distinct CDR3 sequences, about three quarters being singletons. Co-extracting RNA and DNA was done with about 20-34 mg of unsorted bulk tissue as input. Input material: liver tumor tissue from sampling region 3. Subset specified: tumor region T3, left-lateral pole. The source of these receptors is a middle-aged man with primary liver carcinoma and hepatitis B virus infection.

The chain uses TRBV7-8 and TRBJ2-7; maybe TRBD1 (5 bases). CDR1 and CDR2 from the germline V gene are SGHVS and FQNEAQ. The V end was cut by 8 bases, the J end by 2 bases, with 13 bases between. This CDR3 is 13 amino acids long. The CDR3 protein is CASLVIGAYEQYF. CDR3 bases: TGTGCCAGCTTAGTGATAGGGGCCTACGAGCAGTACTTC.

This clonotype was observed many times. The rearrangement links TRBV10-3 to TRBJ2-7; 9 nucleotides agree with TRBD1. CDR3 length: 19 residues. The J segment lost 3 bases and the V segment lost 1 base, leaving 16 bases of the junction unmatched. CDR1 and CDR2 (germline): ENHRY, SYGVKD. The CDR3 DNA sequence: TGTGCCATCAGTGAGTTCCCCCTCCAGACCGGGACAGGGAACTACGAGCAGTACTTC. This encodes CAISEFPLQTGTGNYEQYF.

Of note for this clonotype: An end of the junction does not agree with germline; a read error may underlie this. This chain links TRBV11-2 with TRBJ2-1, with 14 bases fitting TRBD2. The CDR3 contains 16 residues. The germline gives CDR1 SGHAT, CDR2 FQNNGV. Here the CDR3 DNA reads TGTGCCAGCGGCTACTCTTCGACTAGCGGGAGGGAAGGCGGGTTCTTT. This gives the protein CASGYSSTSGREGGFF.

On this clonotype: This may arise from a read error, as a much more abundant clone is one base away. V and J are TRBV11-1 and TRBJ2-7; no definite D call. The V and J ends lost 6 bases and 1 base respectively, with 10 bases between them. The germline gives CDR1 SGHAT, CDR2 FQDESV (reference sequence). The CDR3 totals 13 residues. The CDR3 sequence: CASRGKQSYEQYF. The CDR3 nucleotides read TGTGCCAGCAGGGGGAAGCAATCCTACGAGCAGTACTTC.

About this clonotype itself: One junction end disagrees with the germline gene, perhaps due to a read error. The rearrangement uses TRBV29-1 and TRBJ2-1; D remains unclear. The CDR3 consists of 11 residues. Germline V gives CDR1 SQVTM, CDR2 ANQGSEA. CDR3 in DNA: TGCAGCGTCGATAAGAAGAATGAGCAGATCTTC. Protein sequence: CSVDKKNEQIF.

The V gene is TRBV10-3, the J gene TRBJ2-7; possible D gene TRBD1, 7 bases. Germline CDR1 and CDR2: ENHRY and SYGVKD. CDR3 length: 20 residues. V was cut by 4 bases and J by 7 bases, with 35 bases left in between. CDR3 bases: TGTGCCATCAGTGGGGGTACCCTCCAAGCAGGGGGGAAGCAGCAAGTTGAGCAGTACTTC. Its protein is CAISGGTLQAGGKQQVEQYF.

Concerning this clonotype: Because it lacks the conserved phenylalanine or tryptophan at the end, this CDR3 is likely a read error. The rearrangement joins TRBV4-1 to TRBJ2-3; a weak D match, TRBD2 (6 bases). There are 15 residues in the CDR3. The germline gives CDR1 MGHRA, CDR2 YSYEKL. DNA of the CDR3: TGCCCGAGCAGCCAAGAGCCTAGCGGCACAGATACGCAGTATTTG. This sequence encodes CPSSQEPSGTDTQYL.

In this sample, this clonotype turned up many times. This rearrangement joins TRBV2 to TRBJ1-2; TRBD1 might be the D (5 bases). V was clipped by 6 bases and J by 6 bases, with 11 bases between them. The CDR3 covers 12 residues. From germline, CDR1 is SNHLY and CDR2 FYNNEI. The CDR3 coding sequence is TGTGCCAGCAGGGAGGGGATGGATGGCTACACCTTC. This translates into CASREGMDGYTF.

Remarks on this clonotype: Since no conserved phenylalanine or tryptophan closes the CDR3, a read error is the likely cause. Because the CDR3's place on the DNA is in doubt, the DNA is left out and the CDR3 is given as listed by TCRdb. The gene calls are TRBV11-2 and TRBJ1-2. The CDR3 is 13 amino acids in total, end residues counted. The germline V gene has CDR1 SGHAT and CDR2 FQNNGV. CDR3 amino acids: CAISLEGKYGYAL.

Comments on this clonotype: The junction shows a germline mismatch at one end, possibly a read error. The V and J genes are TRBV11-2 and TRBJ2-7; TRBD1 matches 8 bases. The CDR3 has 17 residues. Germline values: CDR1 SGHAT, CDR2 FQNNGV. The CDR3 nucleotides read TGTGCCAACAGCATCGTCCCGCCAGGACAGGGAAGCTACGAGCAGTACTTC. It yields the protein CANSIVPPGQGSYEQYF.